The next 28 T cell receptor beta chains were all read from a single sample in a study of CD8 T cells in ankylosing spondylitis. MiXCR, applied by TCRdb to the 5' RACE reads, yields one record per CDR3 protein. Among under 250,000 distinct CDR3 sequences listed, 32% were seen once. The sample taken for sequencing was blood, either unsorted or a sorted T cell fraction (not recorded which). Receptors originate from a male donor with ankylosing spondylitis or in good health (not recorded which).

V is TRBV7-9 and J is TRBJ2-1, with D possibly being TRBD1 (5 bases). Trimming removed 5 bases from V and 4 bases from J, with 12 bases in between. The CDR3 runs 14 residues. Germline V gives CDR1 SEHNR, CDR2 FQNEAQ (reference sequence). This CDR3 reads CASSAQGSYNEQFF. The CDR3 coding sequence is TGTGCCAGCAGCGCTCAGGGTTCGTACAATGAGCAGTTCTTC.

The CDR3 loop reads CASSHDGRAYQETQYF. CDR3 nucleotide sequence: TGTGCCAGCAGCCACGATGGGCGGGCGTACCAAGAGACCCAGTACTTC. The chain couples TRBV5-6 to TRBJ2-5, with a tentative D call TRBD2 (5 bases). The CDR3 length is 16 residues. V dropped 4 bases and J dropped 0 bases, with 16 bases sitting between them. Looked up from germline, CDR1 is SGHDT and CDR2 is YYEEEE. The full variable domain, rest sourced from reference TRBV5-6 and TRBJ2-5, is DAGVTQSPTHLIKTRGQQVTLRCSPKSGHDTVSWYQQALGQGPQFIFQYYEEEERQRGNFPDRFSGHQFPNYSSELNVNALLLGDSALYLCASSHDGRAYQETQYFGPGTRLLVL.

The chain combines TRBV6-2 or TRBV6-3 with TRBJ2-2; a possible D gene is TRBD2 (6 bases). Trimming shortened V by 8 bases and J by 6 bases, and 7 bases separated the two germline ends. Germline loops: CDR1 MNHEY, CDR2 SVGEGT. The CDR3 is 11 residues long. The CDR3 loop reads CASGRSGELFF. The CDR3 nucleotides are TGTGCCAGCGGGAGGTCCGGGGAGCTGTTTTTT.

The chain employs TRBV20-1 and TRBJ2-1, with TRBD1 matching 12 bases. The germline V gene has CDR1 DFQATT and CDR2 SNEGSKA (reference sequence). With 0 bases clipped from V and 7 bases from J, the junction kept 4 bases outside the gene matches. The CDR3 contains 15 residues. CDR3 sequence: CSARDLGQGANEQFF. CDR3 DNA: TGCAGTGCTAGAGATCTGGGACAGGGGGCAAATGAGCAGTTCTTC.

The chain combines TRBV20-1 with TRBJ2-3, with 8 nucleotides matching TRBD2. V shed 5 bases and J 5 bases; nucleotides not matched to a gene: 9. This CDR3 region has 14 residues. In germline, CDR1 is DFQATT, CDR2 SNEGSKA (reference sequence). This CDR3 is CSAEISAGGDTQYF. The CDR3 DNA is TGCAGTGCTGAGATTAGCGCGGGGGGAGATACGCAGTATTTT.

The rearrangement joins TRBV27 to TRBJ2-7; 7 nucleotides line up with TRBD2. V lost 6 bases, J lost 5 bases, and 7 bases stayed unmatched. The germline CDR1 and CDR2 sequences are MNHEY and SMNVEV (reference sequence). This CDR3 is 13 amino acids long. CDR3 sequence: CASRKGLVHEQYF. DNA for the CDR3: TGTGCCAGCAGGAAAGGACTAGTCCACGAGCAGTACTTC.

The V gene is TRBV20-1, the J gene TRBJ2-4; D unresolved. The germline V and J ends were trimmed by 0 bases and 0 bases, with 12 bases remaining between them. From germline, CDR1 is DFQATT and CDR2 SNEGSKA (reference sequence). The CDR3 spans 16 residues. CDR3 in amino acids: CSARDGLHIAKNIQYF. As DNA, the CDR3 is TGCAGTGCTAGAGACGGGTTGCACATAGCCAAAAACATTCAGTACTTC.

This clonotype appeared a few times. CDR3 amino acids: CSARAGIGTQYF. The CDR3 DNA follows: TGCAGTGCTAGAGCTGGGATCGGAACCCAGTACTTC. The chain is built from TRBV20-1 and TRBJ2-5; D gene ambiguous. CDR1 is DFQATT and CDR2 is SNEGSKA in the germline V gene (reference sequence). The CDR3 consists of 12 residues. V was shortened by 1 base and J by 8 bases, with 11 bases between the two germline ends.

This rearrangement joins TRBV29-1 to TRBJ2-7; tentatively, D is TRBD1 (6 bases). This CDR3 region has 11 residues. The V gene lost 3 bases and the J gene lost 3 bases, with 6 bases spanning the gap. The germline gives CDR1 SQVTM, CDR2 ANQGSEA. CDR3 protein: CSVEDSYEQYF. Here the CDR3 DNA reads TGCAGCGTTGAGGACAGCTACGAGCAGTACTTC.

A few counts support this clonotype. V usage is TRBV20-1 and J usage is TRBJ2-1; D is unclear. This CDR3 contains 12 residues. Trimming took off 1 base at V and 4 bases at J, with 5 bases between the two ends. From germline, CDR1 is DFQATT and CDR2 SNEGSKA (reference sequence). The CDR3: CSARVSYNEQFF. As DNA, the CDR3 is TGCAGTGCTAGAGTGAGTTACAATGAGCAGTTCTTC.

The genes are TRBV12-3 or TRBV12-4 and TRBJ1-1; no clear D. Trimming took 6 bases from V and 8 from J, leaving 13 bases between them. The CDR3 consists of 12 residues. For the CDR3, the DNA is TGTGCCAGCAGCCCAACCGGATCCGAAGCTTTCTTT. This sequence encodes CASSPTGSEAFF.

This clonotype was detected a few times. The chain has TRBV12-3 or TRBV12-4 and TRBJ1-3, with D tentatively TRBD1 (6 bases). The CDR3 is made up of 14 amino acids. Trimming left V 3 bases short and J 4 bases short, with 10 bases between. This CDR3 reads CASSFSGAGNTIYF. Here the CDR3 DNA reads TGTGCCAGCAGTTTTTCAGGGGCCGGAAACACCATATATTTT.

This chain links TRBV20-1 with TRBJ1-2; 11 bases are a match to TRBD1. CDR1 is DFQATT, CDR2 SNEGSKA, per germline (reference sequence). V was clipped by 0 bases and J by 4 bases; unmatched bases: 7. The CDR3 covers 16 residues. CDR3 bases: TGCAGTGCTAGAGATTGGGGGACAGGGGGGCCCTATGGCTACACCTTC. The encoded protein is CSARDWGTGGPYGYTF.

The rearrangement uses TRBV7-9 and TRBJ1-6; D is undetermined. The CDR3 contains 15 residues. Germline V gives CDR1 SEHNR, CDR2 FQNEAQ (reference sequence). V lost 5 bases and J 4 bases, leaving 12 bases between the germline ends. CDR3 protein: CASSVSLGYNSPLHF. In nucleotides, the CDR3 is TGTGCCAGCAGCGTATCACTGGGGTATAATTCACCCCTCCACTTT.

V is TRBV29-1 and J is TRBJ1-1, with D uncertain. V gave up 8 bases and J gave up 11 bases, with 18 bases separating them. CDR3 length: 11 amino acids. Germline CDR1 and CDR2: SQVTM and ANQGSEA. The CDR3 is CSTQIVGSAFF. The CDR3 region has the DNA TGCAGCACACAGATTGTTGGTTCGGCTTTCTTT.

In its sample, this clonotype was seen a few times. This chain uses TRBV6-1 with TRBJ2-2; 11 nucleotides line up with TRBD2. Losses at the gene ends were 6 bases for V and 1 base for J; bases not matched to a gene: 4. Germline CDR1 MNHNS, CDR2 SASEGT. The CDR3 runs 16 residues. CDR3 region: CASSTLAGGNTGELFF. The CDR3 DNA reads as TGTGCCAGCAGCACTCTAGCGGGGGGGAACACCGGGGAGCTGTTTTTT.

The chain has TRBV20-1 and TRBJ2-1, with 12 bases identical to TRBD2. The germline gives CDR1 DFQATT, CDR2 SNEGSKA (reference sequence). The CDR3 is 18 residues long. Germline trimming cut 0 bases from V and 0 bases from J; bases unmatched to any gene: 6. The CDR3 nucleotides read TGCAGTGCTAGAGATCCTAGCGGGGGGGTCTCCTCCTACAATGAGCAGTTCTTC. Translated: CSARDPSGGVSSYNEQFF.

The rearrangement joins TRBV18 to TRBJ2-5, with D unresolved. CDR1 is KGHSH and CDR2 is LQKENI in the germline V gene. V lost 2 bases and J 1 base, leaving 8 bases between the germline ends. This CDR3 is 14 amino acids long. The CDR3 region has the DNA TGTGCCAGCTCACCAGGGATCACCCAAGAGACCCAGTACTTC. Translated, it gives CASSPGITQETQYF.

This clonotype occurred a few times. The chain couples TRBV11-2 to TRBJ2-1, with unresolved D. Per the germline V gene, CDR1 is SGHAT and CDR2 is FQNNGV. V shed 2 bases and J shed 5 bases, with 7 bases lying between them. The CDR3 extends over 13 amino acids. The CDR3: CASSLSPNNEQFF. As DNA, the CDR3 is TGTGCCAGCAGCTTAAGTCCTAACAATGAGCAGTTCTTC.

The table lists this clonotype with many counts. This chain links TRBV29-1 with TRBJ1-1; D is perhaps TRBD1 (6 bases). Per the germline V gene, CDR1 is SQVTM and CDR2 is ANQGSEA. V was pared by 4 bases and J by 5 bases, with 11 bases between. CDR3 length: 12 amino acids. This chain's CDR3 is CSVVGGTTEAFF. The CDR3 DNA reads TGCAGCGTTGTAGGGGGAACGACTGAAGCTTTCTTT.

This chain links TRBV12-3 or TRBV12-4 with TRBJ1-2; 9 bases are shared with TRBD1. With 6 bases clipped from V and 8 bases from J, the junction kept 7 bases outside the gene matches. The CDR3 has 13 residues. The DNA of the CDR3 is TGTGCCAGCAGCAAGCCACAGGGGGCGGGCTACACCTTC. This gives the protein CASSKPQGAGYTF.

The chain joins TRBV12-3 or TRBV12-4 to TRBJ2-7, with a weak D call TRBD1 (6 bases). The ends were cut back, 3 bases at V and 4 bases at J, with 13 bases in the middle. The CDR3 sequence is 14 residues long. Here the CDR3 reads CASSFGARGYEQYF. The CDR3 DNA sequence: TGTGCCAGCAGTTTCGGGGCCAGGGGTTACGAGCAGTACTTC.

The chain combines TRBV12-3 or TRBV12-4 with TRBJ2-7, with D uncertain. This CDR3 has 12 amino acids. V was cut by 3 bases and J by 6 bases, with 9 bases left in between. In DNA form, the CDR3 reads TGTGCCAGCAGTTTCCGCTCCGGCGAGCAGTACTTC. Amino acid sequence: CASSFRSGEQYF.

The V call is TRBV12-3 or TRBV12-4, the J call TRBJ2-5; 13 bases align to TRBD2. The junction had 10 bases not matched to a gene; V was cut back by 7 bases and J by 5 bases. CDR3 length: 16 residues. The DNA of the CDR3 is TGTGCCAGCACCAAAGTACTAGCGGGGGGGCGGGAGACCCAGTACTTC. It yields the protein CASTKVLAGGRETQYF.

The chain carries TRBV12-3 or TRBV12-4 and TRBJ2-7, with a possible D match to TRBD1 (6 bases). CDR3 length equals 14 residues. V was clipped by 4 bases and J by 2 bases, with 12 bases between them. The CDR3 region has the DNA TGTGCCAGCAGTTCGACGTCAGGGGCCTACGAGCAGTACTTC. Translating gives CASSSTSGAYEQYF.

The CDR3 DNA is TGCGCCAGCAGCCAACAACTAAACCGGGGTCCCTACGAGCAGTACTTC. This encodes CASSQQLNRGPYEQYF. The chain employs TRBV4-1 and TRBJ2-7; D may be TRBD2 (5 bases). V dropped 2 bases and J dropped 2 bases, with 16 bases sitting between them. Germline CDR1 MGHRA, CDR2 YSYEKL. The CDR3 runs 16 residues.

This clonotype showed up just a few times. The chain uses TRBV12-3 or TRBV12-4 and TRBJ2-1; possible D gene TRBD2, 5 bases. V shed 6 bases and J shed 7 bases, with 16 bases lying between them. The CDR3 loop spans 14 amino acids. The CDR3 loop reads CASSLPGVANEQFF. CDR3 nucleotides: TGTGCCAGCAGCTTGCCCGGGGTCGCAAATGAGCAGTTCTTC.

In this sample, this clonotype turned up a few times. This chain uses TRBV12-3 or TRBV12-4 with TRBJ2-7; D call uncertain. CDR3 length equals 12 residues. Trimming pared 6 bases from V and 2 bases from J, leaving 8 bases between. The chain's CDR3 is CASSQTTYEQYF. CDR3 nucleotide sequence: TGTGCCAGCAGCCAGACGACCTACGAGCAGTACTTC.